This entry lists 23 T cell receptor beta chains sequenced from one sample in a study of CD8+CD57+ T cells in acquired aplastic anemia. The template for TCR beta VDJ and CDR3 sequence profiling was genomic DNA. TCRdb passed the reads through MiXCR, listing each CDR3 protein once. The sample contains some 140,000 distinct CDR3 sequences, 41% of which appear only once. The sample consisted of sorted CD4+, CD8+, or CD8+CD57+ T cells (not recorded which) from PBMCs. The receptor source for this set is a human donor in good health, serving as a control.

This clonotype is a singleton in its sample. J is TRBJ1-5 and V is TRBV19; D remains ambiguous. V lost 7 bases and J lost 2, with 15 bases in between. In germline, CDR1 is LNHDA, CDR2 SQIVND (reference sequence). The CDR3 is made up of 15 amino acids. CDR3 loop: CASTRGGGGNQPQHF. CDR3 in DNA: TGTGCCAGTACCCGAGGTGGCGGGGGCAATCAGCCCCAGCATTTT.

About this clonotype itself: A read error may account for a junction end that differs from germline. This sequence joins TRBV2 and TRBJ1-2; D is undetermined. Germline CDR1 is SNHLY and CDR2 is FYNNEI. CDR3 length: 14 amino acids. The CDR3 DNA sequence: TGTGCCAGCACCCCGGATAAGGGATCCTATGACTACACCTTC. Translated, it gives CASTPDKGSYDYTF.

J is TRBJ1-1 and V is TRBV19, with D uncertain. Trimming left V 1 base short and J 4 bases short, with 7 bases between. Germline lookup yields CDR1 LNHDA and CDR2 SQIVND (reference sequence). This CDR3 spans 13 amino acids. The CDR3 is CASSIAGSTEAFF. CDR3 coding DNA: TGTGCCAGTAGTATAGCTGGGAGCACTGAAGCTTTCTTT.

This clonotype was seen ten or more times. The J gene is TRBJ1-2, the V gene TRBV6-1; D is ambiguous. The V gene lost 1 base and the J gene lost 11 bases, with 14 bases spanning the gap. The CDR3 covers 13 residues. Germline assignment: CDR1 MNHNS and CDR2 SASEGT. The CDR3 is CASSEEGRSRYTF. CDR3 nucleotides: TGTGCCAGCAGTGAAGAGGGCAGGTCAAGGTACACCTTC.

As concerns this clonotype: A much bigger clone sits one base away, suggesting this may be a read error. This rearrangement joins TRBV11-3 to TRBJ2-2; D not resolved. From germline, CDR1 is SGHNT and CDR2 YENEEA. The CDR3 spans 12 residues. The DNA for the CDR3 is TGTGCCAGCGGCTTACTGGGCGGGGAGCTGTTTTTT. Its protein is CASGLLGGELFF.

Many counts were recorded for this clonotype. The CDR3 sequence: CASSRSTADTQYF. The CDR3 nucleotides read TGTGCCAGCAGCCGCTCAACGGCAGATACGCAGTATTTT. The rearrangement uses TRBV9 and TRBJ2-3; D gene uncertain. V lost 4 bases, J lost 4 bases, and 10 bases lay in between. Germline V lookup: CDR1 SGDLS, CDR2 YYNGEE. The CDR3 length is 13 residues.

This chain links TRBV6-2 or TRBV6-3 with TRBJ1-2; TRBD1 is a possible D gene (5 bases). The CDR3 is made up of 14 amino acids. The V end was cut by 6 bases, the J end by 6 bases, with 17 bases between. The germline gives CDR1 MNHEY, CDR2 SVGEGT. Here the CDR3 reads CASRKQWRGDGYTF. The CDR3 DNA follows: TGTGCCAGCAGAAAACAATGGAGGGGCGATGGCTACACCTTC.

This clonotype has a count of ten or more. V is TRBV7-9 and J is TRBJ2-5, with 9 bases fitting TRBD1. V trimming: 4 bases; J trimming: 4 bases; junction bases outside the gene matches: 4. The CDR3 runs to 14 residues. Germline V CDR1 and CDR2: SEHNR, FQNEAQ (reference sequence). CDR3 sequence reads: CASSSGQGLETQYF. The CDR3 nucleotides are TGTGCCAGCAGCTCAGGACAGGGGTTAGAGACCCAGTACTTC.

Of note for this clonotype: At one end, the junction sequence differs from germline, possibly due to a read error. The J gene is TRBJ1-3, the V gene TRBV19; TRBD1 might be the D (6 bases). This CDR3 has 14 amino acids. Germline lookup yields CDR1 LNHDA and CDR2 SQIVND (reference sequence). The CDR3 DNA sequence: TGTACCAGTAGTAACCAGGGGTCTGGAGACACCATATATTTT. It translates to CTSSNQGSGDTIYF.

The V and J genes are TRBV19 and TRBJ2-5; a possible D gene is TRBD1 (6 bases). With 10 bases removed from V and 9 bases from J, the gap between germline ends came to 24 bases. Per the germline V gene, CDR1 is LNHDA and CDR2 is SQIVND (reference sequence). CDR3 length: 14 residues. Here the CDR3 reads CAIDGQKPAGAQYF. The CDR3 coding sequence is TGTGCCATTGATGGACAGAAGCCCGCCGGGGCCCAGTACTTC. The entire variable domain, with the rest obtained from reference TRBV19 and TRBJ2-5, is as follows: DGGITQSPKYLFRKEGQNVTLSCEQNLNHDAMYWYRQDPGQGLRLIYYSQIVNDFQKGDIAEGYSVSREKKESFPLTVTSAQKNPTAFYLCAIDGQKPAGAQYFGPGTRLLVL.

This clonotype was found many times. V and J are TRBV11-2 and TRBJ2-7, with a tentative D call TRBD2 (5 bases). The V end lost 5 bases, the J end lost 7 bases, and 15 bases lay between the germline ends. The CDR3 has 13 amino acids. Germline values: CDR1 SGHAT, CDR2 FQNNGV. DNA for the CDR3: TGTGCCAGCAGCCGCGGAAGAAGAGGGGAGCAGTACTTC. It is translated as CASSRGRRGEQYF.

As concerns this clonotype: A read error may explain this, as a much larger clone is one base away. The chain joins TRBV10-3 to TRBJ1-5, with D tentatively TRBD1 (5 bases). The CDR3 sequence is 13 residues long. V was trimmed by 3 bases and J by 6 bases, leaving 9 bases between them. Germline CDR1 reads ENHRY; CDR2 reads SYGVKD. The CDR3 spells CAISDRVGQPQHF. CDR3 bases: TGTGCCATCAGTGACAGGGTGGGTCAGCCCCAGCATTTT.

The chain carries TRBV7-2 and TRBJ2-3, with a tentative D call TRBD1 (5 bases). Per germline, CDR1 SGHTA and CDR2 FQGNSA. The V end lost 3 bases, the J end lost 6 bases, and 13 bases lay between the germline ends. The CDR3 has 14 residues. CDR3 bases: TGTGCCAGCAGCTTTGAAGGGGTTTTTGATACGCAGTATTTT. Its translation: CASSFEGVFDTQYF.

This clonotype has a count of ten or more. The chain couples TRBV2 to TRBJ1-1; 7 bases agree with TRBD1. Germline CDR1 is SNHLY and CDR2 is FYNNEI. The length of the CDR3 is 15 residues. The V segment lost 0 bases and the J segment 4 bases; nucleotides outside the gene matches: 5. Here the CDR3 DNA reads TGTGCCAGCAGTGAAGCGCCAGGGGGAGTCACTGAAGCTTTCTTT. It yields the protein CASSEAPGGVTEAFF.

J is TRBJ1-4 and V is TRBV2, with 7 bases identical to TRBD1. Germline trimming cut 8 bases from V and 7 bases from J; bases unmatched to any gene: 10. The CDR3 covers 14 residues. Germline V gives CDR1 SNHLY, CDR2 FYNNEI. CDR3 nucleotides: TGTGCCAGCTCCCCCGGGACAGTCGGTGAAAAACTGTTTTTT. The encoded protein is CASSPGTVGEKLFF.

A note on this clonotype: A read error may produce the germline difference seen at one junction end. The rearrangement links TRBV4-2 to TRBJ2-5; TRBD1 agrees at 7 bases. The CDR3 length is 13 residues. The V gene's germline CDR1 is LGHNA and CDR2 YNFKEQ. The CDR3 DNA reads TGTGCCAGTAGCCAAGTTACAGGGGCGACCCAGTACTTC. Translated: CASSQVTGATQYF.

Comment on this clonotype: It may be a read error: a sequence one base away is much more abundant. The gene calls are TRBV5-4 and TRBJ2-1; D gene ambiguous. The CDR3 sequence is 16 residues long. In germline, CDR1 is SGHNT, CDR2 YYREEE (reference sequence). CDR3 region: CASSLDSSSSYDEQFF. The CDR3 bases are TGTGCCAGCAGCTTGGACAGCTCGAGCTCCTACGATGAGCAGTTCTTC.

This clonotype was counted only a few times. The rearrangement links TRBV10-2 to TRBJ2-3; TRBD1 might be the D (5 bases). There are 13 residues in the CDR3. V shed 3 bases and J shed 1 base, with 5 bases lying between them. The germline CDR1 and CDR2 sequences are WSHSY and SAAADI. The CDR3 coding sequence is TGCGCCAGCAGTGAACAGGGCACAGATACGCAGTATTTT. It yields the protein CASSEQGTDTQYF.

On this clonotype: Germline is not matched at one junction end, which may reflect a read error. V and J are TRBV10-3 and TRBJ2-2; D possibly corresponds to TRBD2 (5 bases). CDR3 length equals 16 residues. In germline, CDR1 is ENHRY, CDR2 SYGVKD. The CDR3 region has the DNA TGTGCCATCAGTGAGTCATCGGACGGGAACACCGGGGAGCTGTTCTTT. Its translation: CAISESSDGNTGELFF.

The chain employs TRBV10-2 and TRBJ2-7; 7 bases fit TRBD2. Germline-derived CDR1 and CDR2 are WSHSY and SAAADI. The CDR3 has 15 residues. The J segment lost 4 bases and the V segment lost 5 bases, leaving 11 bases of the junction unmatched. The CDR3 sequence is CASSRAVAGLYEQYF. CDR3 in DNA: TGCGCCAGCAGTAGGGCAGTAGCGGGTCTTTACGAGCAGTACTTC.

This clonotype was observed many times. CDR3 in DNA: TGTGCCAGCCGGATTGGACTGATCTATGGCTACACCTTC. Amino acids: CASRIGLIYGYTF. The chain is built from TRBV6-1 and TRBJ1-2, with D unresolved. Germline CDR1 reads MNHNS; CDR2 reads SASEGT. V was pared by 8 bases and J by 4 bases, with 14 bases between. The CDR3 spans 13 residues.

This clonotype was seen at least ten times. The chain uses TRBV5-8 and TRBJ1-2; D not resolved. Germline V gives CDR1 SGHTS, CDR2 YDEGEE. V was clipped by 1 base and J by 7 bases, with 2 bases between them. The CDR3 runs to 10 residues. The CDR3 coding sequence is TGTGCCAGCAGCTTGCTTGGCTACACCTTC. The encoded protein is CASSLLGYTF.

This chain uses TRBV5-8 with TRBJ1-4, with D unresolved. V dropped 1 base and J dropped 4 bases, with 8 bases sitting between them. The germline gives CDR1 SGHTS, CDR2 YDEGEE. The CDR3 totals 14 residues. The CDR3 loop is CASSLLVYNEKLFF. The CDR3 nucleotides are TGTGCCAGCAGCTTGCTAGTTTATAATGAAAAACTGTTTTTT. Drawing the rest from reference TRBV5-8 and TRBJ1-4, the complete variable domain is EAGVTQSPTHLIKTRGQQATLRCSPISGHTSVYWYQQALGLGLQFLLWYDEGEERNRGNFPPRFSGRQFPNYSSELNVNALELEDSALYLCASSLLVYNEKLFFGSGTQLSVL.